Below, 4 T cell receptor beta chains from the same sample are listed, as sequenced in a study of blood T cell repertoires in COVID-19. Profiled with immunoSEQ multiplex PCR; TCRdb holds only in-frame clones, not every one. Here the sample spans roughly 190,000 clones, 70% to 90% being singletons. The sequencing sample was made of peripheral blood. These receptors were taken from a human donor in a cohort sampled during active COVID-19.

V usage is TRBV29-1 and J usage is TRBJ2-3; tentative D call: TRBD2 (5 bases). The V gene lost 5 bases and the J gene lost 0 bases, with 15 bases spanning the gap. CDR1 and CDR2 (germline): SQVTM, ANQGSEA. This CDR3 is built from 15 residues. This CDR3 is CSVRGQAFSTDTQYF. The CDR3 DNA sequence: TGCAGCGTTCGAGGGCAGGCCTTTAGCACAGATACGCAGTATTTT.

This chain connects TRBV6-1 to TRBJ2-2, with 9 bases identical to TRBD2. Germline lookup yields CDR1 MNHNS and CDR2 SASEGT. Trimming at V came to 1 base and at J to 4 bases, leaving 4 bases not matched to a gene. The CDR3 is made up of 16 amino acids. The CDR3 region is CASSEVLTSGTGELFF. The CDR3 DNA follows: TGTGCCAGCAGTGAAGTATTGACTAGCGGCACCGGGGAGCTGTTTTTT.

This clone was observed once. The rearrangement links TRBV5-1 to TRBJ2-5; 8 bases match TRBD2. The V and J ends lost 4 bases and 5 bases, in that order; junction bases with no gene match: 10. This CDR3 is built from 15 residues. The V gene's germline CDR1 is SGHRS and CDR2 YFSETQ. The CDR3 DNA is TGCGCCAGCAGCATCTTAGCGGGAATCGGGGAGACCCAGTACTTC. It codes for CASSILAGIGETQYF.

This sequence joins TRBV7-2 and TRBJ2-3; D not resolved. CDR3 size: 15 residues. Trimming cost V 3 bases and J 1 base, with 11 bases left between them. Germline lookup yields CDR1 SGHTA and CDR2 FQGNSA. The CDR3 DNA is TGTGCCAGCAGCTTTGTCGTTCGGGGCACAGATACGCAGTATTTT. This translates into CASSFVVRGTDTQYF.